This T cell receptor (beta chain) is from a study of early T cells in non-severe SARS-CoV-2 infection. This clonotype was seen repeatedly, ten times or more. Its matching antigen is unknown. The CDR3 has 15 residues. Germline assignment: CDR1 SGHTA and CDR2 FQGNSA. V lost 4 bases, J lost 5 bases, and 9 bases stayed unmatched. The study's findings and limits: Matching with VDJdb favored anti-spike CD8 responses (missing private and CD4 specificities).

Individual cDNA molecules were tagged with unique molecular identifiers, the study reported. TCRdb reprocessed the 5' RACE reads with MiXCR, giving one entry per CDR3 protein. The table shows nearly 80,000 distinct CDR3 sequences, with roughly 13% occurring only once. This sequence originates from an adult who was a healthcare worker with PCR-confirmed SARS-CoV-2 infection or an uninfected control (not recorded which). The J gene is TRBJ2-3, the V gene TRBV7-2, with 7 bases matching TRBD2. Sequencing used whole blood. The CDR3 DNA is TGTGCCAGCAGCTCACCAGGACTAGGGGAAGATACGCAGTATTTT. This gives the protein CASSSPGLGEDTQYF.